The rows below give T cell receptor beta chains drawn from one sample of a study of T cell responses to AZD1222 COVID-19 vaccine. The assay was immunoSEQ multiplex PCR, and TCRdb's table has in-frame clones only and misses some. The sample consists of about 200,000 clones, roughly nine tenths of them appearing once. This specimen was peripheral blood, taken 28 days after the second AZD1222 dose. The receptors derive from an adult who received the AZD1222 COVID-19 vaccine. Both conserved end residues are part of each CDR3. D genes are given only for firm matches. Size tells how often a clone was seen (once, few, many) or the class of an expanded clone, and some rows leave it out.

>TRBV11-2|TRBJ2-6|NA|NA
CASSLGRFFSGANVLTF
TGTGCCAGCAGCTTAGGTCGGTTTTTTTCTGGGGCCAACGTCCTGACTTTC
>TRBV30|TRBJ1-6|NA|TRBD1
CAWKILQGGYNSPLHF
TGTGCCTGGAAGATCTTGCAGGGGGGGTATAATTCACCCCTCCACTTT
>TRBV9|TRBJ1-1|NA|TRBD1
CASSAGTGGMNTEAFF
TGTGCCAGCAGCGCCGGGACAGGGGGGATGAACACTGAAGCTTTCTTT
>TRBV7-9|TRBJ2-5|NA|TRBD2
CASSLGLAGEETQYF
TGTGCCAGCAGCTTAGGACTAGCGGGAGAGGAGACCCAGTACTTC
>TRBV4-2|TRBJ2-1|few|TRBD2
CASSAQSSGKYNEQFF
TGTGCCAGCAGCGCACAGTCTAGCGGGAAGTACAATGAGCAGTTCTTC
>TRBV5-1|TRBJ2-1|NA|NA
CASSTTRIQFF
TGCGCCAGCAGCACTACTAGGATCCAGTTCTTC
>TRBV7-8|TRBJ2-7|NA|NA
CASSTVYEQYF
TGTGCCAGCAGCACAGTCTACGAGCAGTACTTC
>TRBV10-1|TRBJ1-2|NA|NA
CASSESKFGGYTF
TGCGCCAGCAGTGAGTCGAAGTTTGGTGGCTACACCTTC
>TRBV6-5|TRBJ2-3|NA|NA
CASSYGQGGTDTQYF
TGTGCCAGCAGTTACGGGCAGGGTGGGACAGATACGCAGTATTTT
>TRBV12-3/TRBV12-4|TRBJ2-5|NA|NA
CATFPYQETQYF
TGTGCCACCTTTCCGTACCAAGAGACCCAGTACTTC
>TRBV28|TRBJ1-3|NA|NA
CASKLRQNSGNTIYF
TGTGCCAGCAAACTAAGACAGAACTCTGGAAACACCATATATTTT
>TRBV9|TRBJ1-1|NA|NA
CASSDDGTNTEAFF
TGTGCCAGCAGCGACGACGGTACGAACACTGAAGCTTTCTTT
>TRBV7-8|TRBJ1-3|NA|TRBD1
CASSSQGSGNTIYF
TGTGCCAGCAGCTCACAGGGGAGTGGAAACACCATATATTTT
>TRBV4-1|TRBJ2-5|NA|NA
CASSQDPRNVETQYF
TGCGCCAGCAGCCAAGATCCCAGGAACGTCGAGACCCAGTACTTC
>TRBV30|TRBJ1-5|NA|NA
CAPGGEYSNQPQHF
TGTGCCCCCGGGGGGGAGTATAGCAATCAGCCCCAGCATTTT
>TRBV29-1|TRBJ1-2|NA|TRBD1
CSAKTGAYGYTF
TGCAGCGCCAAGACAGGGGCCTATGGCTACACCTTC
>TRBV14|TRBJ1-2|NA|NA
CASSQDLGGSGYTF
TGTGCCAGCAGCCAAGATCTGGGGGGTAGTGGCTACACCTTC
>TRBV10-2|TRBJ2-7|NA|NA
CASSDSGQGYEQYF
TGCGCCAGCAGCGATTCAGGGCAGGGCTACGAGCAGTACTTC
>TRBV12-3/TRBV12-4|TRBJ2-7|NA|NA
CASSHADYEQYF
TGTGCCAGCAGTCACGCAGACTACGAGCAGTACTTC
>TRBV20-1|TRBJ1-1|NA|NA
CSAKANTEAFF
TGCAGTGCCAAGGCGAACACTGAAGCTTTCTTT
>TRBV7-9|TRBJ2-1|NA|NA
CASSLDGGFNEQFF
TGTGCCAGCAGCTTAGATGGGGGATTCAATGAGCAGTTCTTC
>TRBV6-1|TRBJ1-5|NA|NA
CASSVIDSGRGYSNQPQHF
TGTGCCAGCAGTGTGATAGACAGTGGGAGGGGATATAGCAATCAGCCCCAGCATTTT
>TRBV11-3|TRBJ2-1|NA|NA
CASSLDNYNEQFF
TGTGCCAGCAGCTTAGACAACTACAATGAGCAGTTCTTC
>TRBV28|TRBJ2-3|NA|NA
CASRGRGIPDTQYF
TGTGCCAGCAGAGGCAGGGGTATTCCAGATACGCAGTATTTT
>TRBV4-1|TRBJ2-7|NA|TRBD1
CASSQTTRQGRQGEQYF
TGCGCCAGCAGCCAAACGACAAGACAGGGGCGGCAGGGCGAGCAGTACTTC
>TRBV4-1|TRBJ1-5|NA|TRBD1
CASSQRVLLRGQNQPQHF
TGCGCCAGCAGCCAAAGGGTTCTGTTGAGGGGGCAGAATCAGCCCCAGCATTTT
>TRBV19|TRBJ2-5|NA|TRBD2
CASSAPRGGAGETQYF
TGTGCCAGTAGTGCGCCTCGGGGGGGCGCAGGAGAGACCCAGTACTTC
>TRBV5-1|TRBJ2-7|NA|NA
CASSSTASRSYEQYF
TGCGCCAGCAGCTCGACAGCGTCTCGTTCTTACGAGCAGTACTTC
>TRBV7-3|TRBJ1-1|NA|NA
CASRLLERSEAFF
TGTGCCAGCAGATTACTCGAACGGAGTGAAGCTTTCTTT
>TRBV7-2|TRBJ2-7|NA|NA
CASSLGYGTYEQYF
TGTGCCAGCAGCTTAGGTTACGGGACCTACGAGCAGTACTTC
>TRBV7-2|TRBJ2-7|NA|TRBD1
CASSSDRGGEYEQYF
TGTGCCAGCAGCTCAGACAGGGGCGGCGAATACGAGCAGTACTTC
>TRBV19|TRBJ1-5|NA|NA
CASSSGAYLQPQHF
TGTGCCAGTAGTTCGGGGGCTTATCTTCAGCCCCAGCATTTT